A single sample gave rise to the 9 T cell receptor beta chains below, sequenced in a study of CD8+ T cells in alopecia areata. Extracted RNA was reverse transcribed, and the resulting cDNA served as sequencing template. Sequencing used immunoSEQ multiplex PCR; TCRdb keeps in-frame clones, though not all of them. The sample lists approximately 180,000 clones, roughly 70% occurring once. The treatment was: oral pan-JAK inhibitor, 5-10 mg twice daily. This material consisted of CD4+ T cells sorted from blood, taken around week 50, from a patient treated with tofacitinib. These receptors were collected from a human donor with alopecia areata.

On this clone itself: Other DNA sequences within the sample encode an identical CDR3. The J gene is TRBJ2-3, the V gene TRBV29-1; D ambiguous. The CDR3 runs to 13 residues. Trimming removed 4 bases from V and 2 bases from J, with 10 bases in between. The germline CDR1 and CDR2 sequences are SQVTM and ANQGSEA. In DNA, the CDR3 is TGCAGCGTTGCAGGTAGAGCCACAGATACGCAGTATTTT. This encodes CSVAGRATDTQYF.

This clone was found once. A much larger clone differs from this one at a single base, so this may be a read error. V usage is TRBV7-9 and J usage is TRBJ1-1; TRBD1 might be the D (5 bases). The V gene's germline CDR1 is SEHNR and CDR2 FQNEAQ (reference sequence). The V and J ends lost 2 bases and 3 bases respectively, with 10 bases between them. The CDR3 is made up of 14 amino acids. In DNA form, the CDR3 reads TGTGCCAGCAGCTTATGGGGGGAGGACACTGAAGCTTTCTTT. Protein product: CASSLWGEDTEAFF. The whole variable domain, filled in from reference TRBV7-9 and TRBJ1-1, reads DTGVSQNPRHKITKRGQNVTFRCDPISEHNRLYWYRQTLGQGPEFLTYFQNEAQLEKSRLLSDRFSAERPKGSFSTLEIQRTEQGDSAMYLCASSLWGEDTEAFFGQGTRLTVV.

This chain uses TRBV11-2 with TRBJ1-1, with unresolved D. CDR3 length equals 14 residues. V was clipped by 2 bases and J by 7 bases, with 14 bases between them. Per the germline V gene, CDR1 is SGHAT and CDR2 is FQNNGV. The CDR3 nucleotides read TGTGCCAGCAGCTTAACCTGGCGGGGAGTTGAAGCTTTCTTT. Its translation is CASSLTWRGVEAFF. Full variable domain (outside the CDR3, taken from reference TRBV11-2 and TRBJ1-1): EAGVAQSPRYKIIEKRQSVAFWCNPISGHATLYWYQQILGQGPKLLIQFQNNGVVDDSQLPKDRFSAERLKGVDSTLKIQPAKLEDSAVYLCASSLTWRGVEAFFGQGTRLTVV.

This clone came up a few times. This chain uses TRBV9 with TRBJ2-3; possible D gene TRBD1, 6 bases. Per germline, CDR1 SGDLS and CDR2 YYNGEE. This CDR3 has 12 amino acids. V lost 4 bases to trimming and J lost 6 bases, with 9 bases between them. The CDR3 protein is CASSPGDDTQYF. In DNA, the CDR3 is TGTGCCAGCAGCCCAGGGGACGATACGCAGTATTTT.

Concerning this clone itself: The sample carries other DNA sequences with the same CDR3. The chain links TRBV29-1 to TRBJ1-2; a possible D gene is TRBD1 (6 bases). CDR3 length: 10 amino acids. The germline V gene has CDR1 SQVTM and CDR2 ANQGSEA. V lost 6 bases, J lost 8 bases, and 10 bases lay in between. CDR3 protein: CSVDGGGYTF. The CDR3 bases are TGCAGCGTGGACGGGGGCGGCTACACCTTC.

This clone has more than one count but fewer than ten. V gene TRBV29-1 combines with J gene TRBJ1-1; D not resolved. V shed 3 bases and J shed 5 bases, with 13 bases lying between them. CDR3 size: 13 residues. CDR1 SQVTM and CDR2 ANQGSEA come from the germline V gene. The CDR3 nucleotides read TGCAGCGTTGAGGACCGTGTTGGTACTGAAGCTTTCTTT. Translating it yields CSVEDRVGTEAFF.

The chain couples TRBV7-8 to TRBJ2-2, with TRBD2 identical over 10 bases. The V and J ends lost 0 bases and 4 bases, in that order; junction bases with no gene match: 8. The germline CDR1 and CDR2 sequences are SGHVS and FQNEAQ. The CDR3 is 18 residues long. In DNA, the CDR3 is TGTGCCAGCAGCTTAGCTCGTAGCGGGGGGCGGTTCACCGGGGAGCTGTTTTTT. It codes for CASSLARSGGRFTGELFF.

The chain joins TRBV2 to TRBJ2-5, with TRBD2 matching over 7 bases. The CDR3 has 11 residues. The germline CDR1 and CDR2 sequences are SNHLY and FYNNEI. V lost 6 bases and J lost 5; bases outside the gene matches: 0. CDR3 in DNA: TGTGCCAGCAGGGGAGGGGAGACCCAGTACTTC. It specifies CASRGGETQYF.

V gene TRBV25-1 combines with J gene TRBJ1-6; no clear D gene. The V end lost 2 bases, the J end lost 9 bases, and 11 bases lay between the germline ends. Germline CDR1 MGHDK, CDR2 SYGVNS. The length of the CDR3 is 14 residues. The CDR3 is CASSEGSPPSPLHF. The CDR3 DNA follows: TGTGCCAGCAGTGAAGGGTCTCCCCCTTCACCCCTCCACTTT.